A selection of T cell receptor beta chains follows, all from one sample in a study of CD8 T cells in Susac syndrome. TCRdb fed the immunoSEQ multiplex PCR reads into MiXCR, producing one record per CDR3 protein. The data contain fewer than 90,000 distinct CDR3 sequences, roughly 94% of them singletons. Sample: CD8+ T cells from PBMCs. These receptor sequences come from a human donor with Susac syndrome. Each CDR3 is given with its conserved first and last residue. D genes are given only for firm matches. Clone size is shown for a subset of rows, as once, few, many or a class of expanded clone.

>.|TRBV7-9|TRBJ2-5|.
CASSPPTGSETQYF
TGTGCCAGCAGCCCCCCGACAGGTTCAGAGACCCAGTACTTC
>.|TRBV20-1|TRBJ2-1|TRBD2
CSARGRREGHNEQFF
TGCAGTGCTAGAGGTCGGCGGGAGGGCCACAATGAGCAGTTCTTC
>.|TRBV30|TRBJ1-1|.
CAWSVRNTEAFF
TGTGCCTGGAGTGTAAGGAACACTGAAGCTTTCTTT
>.|TRBV30|TRBJ1-2|.
CAWRLWGANYGYTF
TGTGCCTGGAGGTTATGGGGGGCGAACTATGGCTACACCTTC
>.|TRBV27|TRBJ2-5|.
CASSLSTGETQYF
TGTGCCAGCAGTTTATCCACGGGAGAGACCCAGTACTTC
>once|TRBV3-1|TRBJ2-2|.
CASSQDPDGPAGELFF
TGTGCCAGCAGCCAAGATCCCGACGGTCCAGCCGGGGAGCTGTTTTTT
>once|TRBV19|TRBJ1-4|TRBD1
CASSVGQEGEKLFF
TGTGCCAGTAGTGTGGGACAGGAGGGTGAAAAACTGTTTTTT
>.|TRBV7-2|TRBJ2-7|.
CASSLGLEWGEQYF
TGTGCCAGCAGCTTAGGACTAGAATGGGGCGAGCAGTACTTC
>few|TRBV7-9|TRBJ2-7|.
CATTREGNSYEQYF
TGTGCTACAACCCGGGAAGGGAACTCCTACGAGCAGTACTTC
>.|TRBV5-6|TRBJ2-1|TRBD1
CASSSGTGGWYEQFF
TGTGCCAGCAGCTCCGGGACAGGGGGCTGGTATGAGCAGTTCTTC
>once|TRBV7-9|TRBJ2-1|.
CASSLGRMATPEQFF
TGTGCCAGCAGCTTAGGGCGAATGGCAACCCCGGAGCAGTTCTTC
>once|TRBV5-4|TRBJ2-7|TRBD2
CASSSGTSGMSRYEQYF
TGTGCCAGCAGCTCTGGGACTAGCGGGATGTCTAGGTACGAGCAGTACTTC
>.|TRBV30|TRBJ2-2|TRBD1
CAWSVDSGGTGELFF
TGTGCCTGGAGTGTAGATTCAGGGGGCACCGGGGAGCTGTTTTTT
>.|TRBV29-1|TRBJ2-7|TRBD1
CSTRTGAGYEQYF
TGCAGCACCCGGACAGGGGCGGGCTACGAGCAGTACTTC
>.|TRBV7-2|TRBJ1-2|TRBD1
CASSQPTGEVGYTF
TGTGCCAGCAGCCAACCAACAGGGGAAGTAGGCTACACCTTC
>.|TRBV5-1|TRBJ2-7|TRBD1
CASSRWTGDYEQYF
TGCGCCAGCAGCCGATGGACAGGGGATTACGAGCAGTACTTC
>.|TRBV13|TRBJ2-7|.
CASSFAGSYEQYF
TGTGCCAGCAGCTTTGCTGGCTCGTACGAGCAGTACTTC
>.|TRBV5-1|TRBJ2-7|TRBD2
CASSLSREGIRNEQYF
TGCGCCAGCAGCTTGTCCCGGGAGGGGATCAGGAACGAGCAGTACTTC
>.|TRBV4-3|TRBJ2-7|TRBD2
CASSQVSGNYEQYF
TGCGCCAGCAGCCAAGTTAGCGGGAACTACGAGCAGTACTTC
>.|TRBV12-3/TRBV12-4|TRBJ2-1|TRBD2
CASSPLAGDAYNEQFF
TGTGCCAGCAGTCCCTTAGCGGGAGACGCCTACAATGAGCAGTTCTTC
>.|TRBV20-1|TRBJ1-5|.
CSARTDGRPGISNQPQHF
TGCAGTGCCAGGACTGACGGCAGGCCTGGGATTAGCAATCAGCCCCAGCATTTT
>.|TRBV7-2|TRBJ2-7|TRBD2
CASSSLSGRVDEQYF
TGTGCCAGCAGCTCCCTTAGCGGGAGAGTCGACGAGCAGTACTTC
>once|TRBV12-3/TRBV12-4|TRBJ1-2|.
CASSLQGGSFYGYTF
TGTGCCAGCAGTTTACAGGGAGGGAGTTTCTATGGCTACACCTTC
>once|TRBV20-1|TRBJ2-5|.
CSARGGGEETQYF
TGCAGTGCTAGAGGTGGTGGGGAAGAGACCCAGTACTTC
>.|TRBV28|TRBJ2-5|.
CASSFEVRAQYF
TGTGCCAGCAGTTTCGAGGTCAGGGCCCAGTACTTC
>.|TRBV18|TRBJ1-2|TRBD1
CASSRPGTGGGYGYTF
TGTGCCAGCTCACGACCAGGGACAGGGGGCGGCTATGGCTACACCTTC
>.|TRBV6-6|TRBJ1-2|.
CASSYSMDSQGVF
TGTGCCAGCAGTTACTCGATGGACTCTCAAGGCGTCTTC
>.|TRBV6-6|TRBJ2-3|.
CASFSGAGTDTQYF
TGTGCCAGCTTTTCGGGGGCTGGCACAGATACGCAGTATTTT
>.|TRBV7-9|TRBJ2-7|.
CASSQPRTDFSSYEQYF
TGTGCCAGCAGCCAACCCCGCACGGACTTCAGCTCCTACGAGCAGTACTTC
>.|TRBV13|TRBJ1-2|TRBD1
CASSSGGQKPYGYTF
TGTGCCAGCAGCTCGGGGGGACAGAAACCCTATGGCTACACCTTC
>.|TRBV28|TRBJ2-1|.
CASSPLTQRQEQFF
TGTGCCAGCAGTCCACTGACCCAGCGCCAGGAGCAGTTCTTC
>.|TRBV29-1|TRBJ2-5|.
CSVEQGNQETQYF
TGCAGCGTTGAACAGGGTAACCAAGAGACCCAGTACTTC
>.|TRBV7-6|TRBJ2-3|.
CASSLPGYSTDTQYF
TGTGCCAGCAGCTTACCAGGATATAGCACAGATACGCAGTATTTT
>.|TRBV4-3|TRBJ2-7|.
CASSQEDGGTYEQYF
TGCGCCAGCAGCCAAGAGGATGGAGGGACCTACGAGCAGTACTTC
>.|TRBV7-2|TRBJ2-1|TRBD2
CASSFVAGGSNEQFF
TGTGCCAGCAGCTTCGTAGCGGGGGGTTCAAATGAGCAGTTCTTC
>.|TRBV29-1|TRBJ2-3|TRBD1
CSVERTGIIEATDTQYF
TGCAGCGTTGAAAGGACAGGGATTATCGAGGCCACAGATACGCAGTATTTT
>once|TRBV19|TRBJ1-5|.
CASSYLLNQPQHF
TGTGCCAGTAGTTACCTCCTTAATCAGCCCCAGCATTTT
>.|TRBV27|TRBJ1-1|TRBD1
CASSLTGGMNTEAFF
TGTGCCAGCAGTTTAACAGGGGGGATGAACACTGAAGCTTTCTTT
>.|TRBV29-1|TRBJ2-1|.
CSVEASPYEDEQFF
TGCAGCGTTGAAGCCTCGCCCTACGAGGATGAGCAGTTCTTC
>.|TRBV5-6|TRBJ1-1|.
CASSLRATEAFF
TGTGCCAGCAGCTTGAGGGCGACTGAAGCTTTCTTT
>.|TRBV7-9|TRBJ2-7|TRBD1
CASSARDRVDFISYEQYF
TGTGCCAGCAGCGCCCGGGACAGGGTTGATTTTATCTCCTACGAGCAGTACTTC
>.|TRBV14|TRBJ2-2|.
CASSPVRAGELFF
TGTGCCAGCAGCCCCGTTCGGGCCGGGGAGCTGTTTTTT